Each of the 14 T cell receptor beta chains below was sequenced from the same sample in a study of CD8+ T cells in alopecia areata. RNA extraction was followed by reverse transcription into cDNA, which acted as the sequencing template. The repertoire was sequenced with immunoSEQ multiplex PCR; TCRdb's copy has only in-frame clones and lacks some. Counted here are 70,000 or so clones, around 30% occurring once; the ten biggest clones make up under 15%. Treatment meaning: oral pan-JAK inhibitor, 5-10 mg twice daily. The sequences come from CD8+ T cells sorted from blood, collected at week 4, from a patient treated with tofacitinib. These receptors were collected from a human donor with alopecia areata.

This chain connects TRBV5-1 to TRBJ2-7; 12 nucleotides match TRBD2. J gave up 7 bases and V 4 bases, and 12 bases lay outside the gene matches. This CDR3 is built from 16 residues. Germline assignment: CDR1 SGHRS and CDR2 YFSETQ. The CDR3 here is CASSRTLAGGPDEQYF. CDR3 bases: TGCGCCAGCAGCCGGACTCTAGCGGGAGGGCCGGATGAGCAGTACTTC.

This clone was detected a few times. The gene calls are TRBV19 and TRBJ1-1; D ambiguous. Germline V gives CDR1 LNHDA, CDR2 SQIVND (reference sequence). There are 11 residues in the CDR3. Trimming removed 3 bases at V and 8 bases at J, with 7 bases between. This CDR3 reads CASSIGREAFF. CDR3 coding DNA: TGTGCCAGTAGTATCGGCAGGGAAGCTTTCTTT. Based on the CDR3 plus reference TRBV19 and TRBJ1-1, the full variable domain is DGGITQSPKYLFRKEGQNVTLSCEQNLNHDAMYWYRQDPGQGLRLIYYSQIVNDFQKGDIAEGYSVSREKKESFPLTVTSAQKNPTAFYLCASSIGREAFFGQGTRLTVV.

The chain couples TRBV14 to TRBJ2-7, with D uncertain. The J call is in doubt because the DNA end fits TRBJ2-1 better. The CDR3 is 12 residues long. Germline CDR1 reads SGHDN; CDR2 reads FVKESK. The CDR3 region has the DNA TGTGCCAGCAGCCAAGTCATTGGTGAGCAGTTCTTC. Its protein product is CASSQVIGEQFF.

CDR3 residues: CASSIRRTGGYEQYF. Here the CDR3 DNA reads TGTGCCAGCAGTATCCGACGGACAGGGGGCTACGAGCAGTACTTC. The chain employs TRBV6-1 and TRBJ2-7; 10 bases line up with TRBD1. This CDR3 is 15 amino acids long. The germline gives CDR1 MNHNS, CDR2 SASEGT. Trimming at V came to 5 bases and at J to 3 bases, leaving 7 bases not matched to a gene.

The J gene is TRBJ2-1, the V gene TRBV6-1; D gene uncertain. CDR1 and CDR2 (germline): MNHNS, SASEGT. V lost 4 bases to trimming and J lost 7 bases, with 14 bases between them. The CDR3 sequence is 14 residues long. The CDR3 is CASSVSRAWNEQFF. The CDR3 region has the DNA TGTGCCAGCAGTGTCAGCCGGGCCTGGAATGAGCAGTTCTTC.

The chain is built from TRBV27 and TRBJ2-5; D is uncertain. CDR1 and CDR2 (germline): MNHEY, SMNVEV (reference sequence). The V end was cut by 10 bases, the J end by 5 bases, with 23 bases between. The CDR3 length is 15 residues. CDR3 region: CATAPPTSRGETQYF. The CDR3 nucleotides are TGTGCCACGGCCCCCCCGACCTCACGTGGGGAGACCCAGTACTTC.

The V call is TRBV10-2, the J call TRBJ2-6; the D is unclear. Germline V gene lookup returns CDR1 WSHSY and CDR2 SAAADI. The CDR3 length is 15 residues. V lost 10 bases to trimming and J lost 0 bases, with 13 bases between them. The CDR3 bases are TGCGCCATCCGCCCCGAAGGCTCTGGGGCCAACGTCCTGACTTTC. Amino acids: CAIRPEGSGANVLTF.

The chain combines TRBV11-1 with TRBJ2-5; D unresolved. Per the germline V gene, CDR1 is SGHAT and CDR2 is FQDESV (reference sequence). The V end lost 5 bases, the J end lost 4 bases, and 8 bases lay between the germline ends. The CDR3 is 12 amino acids. The CDR3 sequence is CASSSPSETQYF. The CDR3 bases are TGTGCCAGCAGCAGCCCCTCAGAGACCCAGTACTTC.

This clone was observed a few times. This chain links TRBV29-1 with TRBJ1-2; TRBD1 might be the D (6 bases). The CDR3 runs 14 residues. The V gene's germline CDR1 is SQVTM and CDR2 ANQGSEA. The V gene lost 3 bases and the J gene lost 4 bases, with 15 bases spanning the gap. CDR3 in amino acids: CSVDNPGAGYGYTF. In DNA, the CDR3 is TGCAGCGTTGACAACCCGGGGGCGGGCTATGGCTACACCTTC.

The rearrangement joins TRBV18 to TRBJ2-3, with D uncertain. Deletions cut 3 bases from V and 2 bases from J, with 9 bases between. Germline V gives CDR1 KGHSH, CDR2 LQKENI. The CDR3 totals 14 residues. The CDR3 loop reads CASSPFPITDTQYF. CDR3 sequence (DNA): TGTGCCAGCTCACCTTTTCCCATCACAGATACGCAGTATTTT.

V is TRBV6-5 and J is TRBJ1-1; D is unclear. V was trimmed by 7 bases and J by 1 base, leaving 16 bases between them. Germline V gene sequence: CDR1 MNHEY, CDR2 SVGAGI. This CDR3 is 15 amino acids long. The CDR3 protein is CASTPRGGGNTEAFF. CDR3 coding DNA: TGTGCCAGCACCCCCCGGGGAGGAGGGAACACTGAAGCTTTCTTT.

This clone has at least ten counts. The chain is built from TRBV27 and TRBJ1-1; D is perhaps TRBD1 (6 bases). This CDR3 spans 14 amino acids. V was trimmed by 2 bases and J by 5 bases, leaving 12 bases between them. Germline CDR1 reads MNHEY; CDR2 reads SMNVEV (reference sequence). The CDR3 nucleotides are TGTGCCAGCAGTTTACGGGCAGGGGTAACTGAAGCTTTCTTT. This encodes CASSLRAGVTEAFF.

This clone has a handful of counts. The V gene is TRBV28, the J gene TRBJ2-1; D is perhaps TRBD1 or TRBD2 (5 bases each). The V gene's germline CDR1 is MDHEN and CDR2 SYDVKM. V was pared by 2 bases and J by 2 bases, with 7 bases between. The CDR3 has 14 residues. CDR3 region: CASSLRDPYNEQFF. The CDR3 DNA reads as TGTGCCAGCAGTTTAAGGGACCCCTACAATGAGCAGTTCTTC.

This chain connects TRBV29-1 to TRBJ2-7; 7 nucleotides match TRBD2. The junction had 8 bases not matched to a gene; V was cut back by 6 bases and J by 3 bases. The CDR3 extends over 13 amino acids. Germline V CDR1 and CDR2: SQVTM, ANQGSEA. The CDR3 nucleotides are TGCAGCGTGACCGGGACTACAAACTACGAGCAGTACTTC. Its translation is CSVTGTTNYEQYF.